These T cell receptor beta chains were read from a single sample in a study of beta chain features in type 1 diabetes. The repertoire was sequenced with immunoSEQ multiplex PCR; TCRdb's copy has only in-frame clones and lacks some. The sample consists of some 190,000 clones, about 7.9% of them appearing once. The specimen was central memory CD4+ T cells from blood. These receptors came from a man younger than 35 with type 1 diabetes. CDR3s include the opening cysteine and the closing phenylalanine or tryptophan. D genes are given only for firm matches. The size field is filled for only some rows; it gives once, few, many or a size class.

v_gene	j_gene	abundance	len	d_gene	CDR3nt	CDR3aa
TRBV27	TRBJ1-5	few	17	TRBD1	TGTGCCAGCAGTTCGACCGGGACAGGCCTAATTAATCAGCCCCAGCATTTT	CASSSTGTGLINQPQHF
TRBV30	TRBJ1-2	few	13	NA	TGTGCCTGGGTTGGACAGCCCCCAGGCGACTACACCTTC	CAWVGQPPGDYTF
TRBV10-3	TRBJ2-6	NA	14	NA	TGTGCCTCCGTAGAGATGTTAGGGGCCAACGTCCTGACTTTC	CASVEMLGANVLTF
TRBV15	TRBJ2-1	few	16	NA	TGTGCCACCAGCAGGGGGTCAGGGGACTCCTACAATGAGCAGTTCTTC	CATSRGSGDSYNEQFF
TRBV9	TRBJ1-3	NA	16	NA	TGTGCCAGCAGCGTAACTCCTAGTCCCACTTCTAACACCATATATTTT	CASSVTPSPTSNTIYF
TRBV10-3	TRBJ2-7	few	14	NA	TGTGCCATCACCGGGAGTCTGGGACTACAGGGGCAGTACTTC	CAITGSLGLQGQYF
TRBV5-5	TRBJ2-4	few	13	NA	TGTGCCAGCAGTAGGGACTCCCAAAACATTCAGTACTTC	CASSRDSQNIQYF
TRBV6-6	TRBJ2-5	few	14	TRBD2	TGTGCCAGCAGTTCAACCGGGACTAGCGCTAACCAGTACTTC	CASSSTGTSANQYF
TRBV28	TRBJ1-6	few	12	NA	TGTGCCAGCCAGCGGTATAATTCACCCCTCCACTTT	CASQRYNSPLHF
TRBV27	TRBJ1-5	NA	16	NA	TGTGCCAGCAGTTCCCGATACGACAGTTCCGGTCAGCCCCAGCATTTT	CASSSRYDSSGQPQHF
TRBV18	TRBJ1-1	NA	13	TRBD1	TGTGCCAGCTCACCCGGGACAGGAGGTGAAGCTTTCTTT	CASSPGTGGEAFF
TRBV2	TRBJ2-2	once	16	TRBD2	TGTGCCAGCAGGGGGATTAGCGGGCCTTCCACCGGGGAGCTGTTTTTT	CASRGISGPSTGELFF
TRBV6-6	TRBJ2-7	NA	11	NA	TGTGCCAGCAGTTACCAGGGCTGGCAGTACTTC	CASSYQGWQYF
TRBV28	TRBJ1-1	few	17	NA	TGTGCCAGCAGTTTAATTGGGTATTCTTGGAGGAACACTGAAGCTTTCTTT	CASSLIGYSWRNTEAFF
TRBV5-4	TRBJ2-6	NA	15	TRBD1	TGTGCCAGCAGCCCACAGGGGGCTGGGGCCAACGTCCTGACTTTC	CASSPQGAGANVLTF